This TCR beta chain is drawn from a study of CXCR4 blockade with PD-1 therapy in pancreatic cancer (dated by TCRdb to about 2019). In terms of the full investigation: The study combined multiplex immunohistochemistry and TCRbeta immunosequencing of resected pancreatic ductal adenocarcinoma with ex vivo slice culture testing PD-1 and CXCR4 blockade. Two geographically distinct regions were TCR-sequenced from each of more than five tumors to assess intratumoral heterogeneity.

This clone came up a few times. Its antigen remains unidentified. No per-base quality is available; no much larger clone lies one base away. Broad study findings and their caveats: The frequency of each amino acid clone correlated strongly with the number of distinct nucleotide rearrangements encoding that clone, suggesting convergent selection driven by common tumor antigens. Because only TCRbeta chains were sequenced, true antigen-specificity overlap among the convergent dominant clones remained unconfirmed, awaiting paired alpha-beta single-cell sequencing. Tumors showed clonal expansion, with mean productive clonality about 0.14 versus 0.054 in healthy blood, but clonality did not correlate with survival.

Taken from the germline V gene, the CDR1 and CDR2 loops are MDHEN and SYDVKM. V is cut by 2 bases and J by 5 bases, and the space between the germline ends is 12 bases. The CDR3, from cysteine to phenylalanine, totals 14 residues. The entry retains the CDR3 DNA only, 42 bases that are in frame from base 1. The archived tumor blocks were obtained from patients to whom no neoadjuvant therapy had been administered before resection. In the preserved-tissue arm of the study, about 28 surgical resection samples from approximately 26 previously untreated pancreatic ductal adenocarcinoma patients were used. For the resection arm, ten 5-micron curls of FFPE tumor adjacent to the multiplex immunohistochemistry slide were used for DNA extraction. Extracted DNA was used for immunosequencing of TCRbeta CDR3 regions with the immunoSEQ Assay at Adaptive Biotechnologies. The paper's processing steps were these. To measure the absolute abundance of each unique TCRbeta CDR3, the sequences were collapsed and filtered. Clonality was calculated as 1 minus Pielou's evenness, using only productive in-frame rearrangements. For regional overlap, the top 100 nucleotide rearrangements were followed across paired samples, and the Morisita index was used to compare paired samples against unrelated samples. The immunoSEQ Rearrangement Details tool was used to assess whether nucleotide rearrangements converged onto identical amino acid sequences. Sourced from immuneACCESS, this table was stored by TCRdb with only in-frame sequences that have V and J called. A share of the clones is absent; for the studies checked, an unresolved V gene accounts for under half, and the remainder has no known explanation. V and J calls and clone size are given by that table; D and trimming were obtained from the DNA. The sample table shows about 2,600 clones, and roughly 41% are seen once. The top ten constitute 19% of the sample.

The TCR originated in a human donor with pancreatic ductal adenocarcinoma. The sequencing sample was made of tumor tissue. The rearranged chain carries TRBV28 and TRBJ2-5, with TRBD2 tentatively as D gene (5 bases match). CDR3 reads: CASSLLRAGETQYF. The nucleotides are TGTGCCAGCAGTTTACTGAGGGCGGGCGAGACCCAGTACTTC.